One and the same sample provided the 17 T cell receptor beta chains below, sequenced in a study of blood T cells in healthy people across ages. The use of a sample-barcoded 5' primer and a J-beta primer mix characterized a second PCR of roughly 6 to 11 cycles. TCRdb itself ran the 5' RACE reads through MiXCR, one entry per CDR3 protein. The table has just under 900,000 distinct CDR3 sequences, about 30% seen once. Sequencing was performed on blood. These receptors all stem from a woman of 80 years or more in good health.

This clonotype was recorded only once. The V and J genes are TRBV3-1 and TRBJ1-6, with unresolved D. Germline V gene sequence: CDR1 LGHDT, CDR2 YNNKEL (reference sequence). The CDR3 sequence is 18 residues long. Trimming pared 4 bases from V and 6 bases from J, leaving 22 bases between. CDR3 sequence: CASSPDHLRGMGNSPLHF. CDR3 sequence (DNA): TGTGCCAGCAGCCCGGACCACCTTCGAGGGATGGGTAATTCACCCCTCCACTTT.

The genes are TRBV15 and TRBJ2-3, with 8 bases aligning to TRBD1. The germline V gene has CDR1 LNHNV and CDR2 YYDKDF (reference sequence). V gave up 0 bases and J gave up 4 bases; unmatched junction bases: 9. The CDR3 totals 17 residues. As DNA, the CDR3 is TGTGCCACCAGCAGAGATGGCGGCAGGGGGCGTGCAGATACGCAGTATTTT. Its protein is CATSRDGGRGRADTQYF.

The chain links TRBV5-5 to TRBJ2-7; TRBD2 aligns across 7 bases. V was clipped by 6 bases and J by 3 bases; unmatched bases: 6. The CDR3 spans 13 residues. Germline V lookup: CDR1 SGHKS, CDR2 YYEKEE (reference sequence). CDR3 in DNA: TGTGCCAGCAAGCGGGGTTTTGACTACGAGCAGTACTTC. This gives the protein CASKRGFDYEQYF.

The table lists this clonotype with many counts. V usage is TRBV3-1 and J usage is TRBJ2-7; 9 bases fit TRBD1. Germline values: CDR1 LGHDT, CDR2 YNNKEL (reference sequence). CDR3 size: 15 residues. V was clipped by 0 bases and J by 11 bases; unmatched bases: 11. The chain's CDR3 is CASSQDHFTGGRKYF. The CDR3 DNA follows: TGTGCCAGCAGCCAAGACCATTTTACAGGGGGCAGGAAGTACTTC.

This chain joins TRBV4-1 and TRBJ2-5; 12 bases match TRBD2. Judging by the DNA end, TRBJ2-7 fits better; the J call may be wrong. Germline V lookup: CDR1 MGHRA, CDR2 YSYEKL. This CDR3 is 17 amino acids long. This CDR3 reads CASSQLGLAGNMYEQYF. The DNA for the CDR3 is TGCGCCAGCAGCCAACTTGGACTAGCGGGAAATATGTACGAGCAGTACTTC.

This clonotype was seen a few times. This may arise from a read error, as a much more abundant clone is one base away. J is TRBJ2-1 and V is TRBV20-1; 11 positions agree with TRBD2. This CDR3 contains 14 residues. The V and J ends lost 4 bases and 13 bases, in that order; junction bases with no gene match: 12. CDR1 and CDR2 from the germline V gene are DFQATT and SNEGSKA (reference sequence). The CDR3 region has the DNA TGCAGTGCTATGGGACTAGCGGCTAAAGAGACCCAGTTCTTC. Residues: CSAMGLAAKETQFF.

The chain combines TRBV15 with TRBJ2-3; 7 positions match TRBD2. Germline assignment: CDR1 LNHNV and CDR2 YYDKDF (reference sequence). This CDR3 is 15 amino acids long. V gave up 1 base and J gave up 0 bases; unmatched junction bases: 1. The CDR3 DNA reads TGTGCCACCAGCAGAGTGGGGGGGAGCACAGATACGCAGTATTTT. It specifies CATSRVGGSTDTQYF.

There are many counts of this clonotype. V usage is TRBV5-5 and J usage is TRBJ2-5, with D tentatively TRBD2 (6 bases). V lost 4 bases to trimming and J lost 2 bases, with 12 bases between them. The CDR3 loop spans 14 amino acids. CDR1 and CDR2 from the germline V gene are SGHKS and YYEKEE (reference sequence). The CDR3, as DNA: TGTGCCAGCAGCCCGGGGACTCTACAAGAGACCCAGTACTTC. Its protein is CASSPGTLQETQYF.

The sample holds many counts of this clonotype. The V and J genes are TRBV20-1 and TRBJ2-1, with 7 bases that match TRBD2. Germline CDR1 reads DFQATT; CDR2 reads SNEGSKA (reference sequence). The V gene end was trimmed by 5 bases and the J gene end by 5 bases; junction bases not matched to a gene: 12. The CDR3 runs 15 residues. The CDR3 protein is CSALNRLAGDNEQFF. The CDR3 bases are TGCAGTGCTCTGAACCGACTAGCTGGGGACAATGAGCAGTTCTTC.

This clonotype was seen only a few times. A single base separates this from a much larger clone, so it may be a read error. This chain uses TRBV7-2 with TRBJ2-5, with TRBD1 matching over 9 bases. V dropped 5 bases and J dropped 5; count of bases not matched to a gene: 6. Germline CDR1 is SGHTA and CDR2 is FQGNSA. CDR3 length equals 14 residues. CDR3 residues: CASSLTGGCETQYF. CDR3 bases: TGTGCCAGCAGCCTTACAGGGGGCTGTGAGACCCAGTACTTC.

The V call is TRBV7-2, the J call TRBJ1-1; possible D gene TRBD1, 5 bases. From germline, CDR1 is SGHTA and CDR2 FQGNSA. The CDR3 contains 14 residues. V was pared by 0 bases and J by 6 bases, with 11 bases between. CDR3 nucleotides: TGTGCCAGCAGCTTAGCTTATGGGGCGGCTGAAGCTTTCTTT. This sequence encodes CASSLAYGAAEAFF.

V usage is TRBV5-1 and J usage is TRBJ1-2; 8 positions match TRBD1. V shed 6 bases, J shed 3 bases, and the junction held 7 bases outside the gene matches. The CDR3 covers 14 residues. The germline V gene has CDR1 SGHRS and CDR2 YFSETQ. The DNA for the CDR3 is TGCGCCAGCACGCTCGCGACAGGGGACTATGGCTACACCTTC. Its translation is CASTLATGDYGYTF.

This clonotype has a count of ten or more. This chain connects TRBV7-2 to TRBJ2-1, with unresolved D. The germline gives CDR1 SGHTA, CDR2 FQGNSA. The CDR3 spans 13 residues. V gave up 4 bases and J gave up 6 bases, with 10 bases separating them. CDR3 nucleotides: TGTGCCAGCAGCTCCCAAAGAGGCAATGAGCAGTTCTTC. Protein product: CASSSQRGNEQFF.

The table lists this clonotype with many counts. This rearrangement joins TRBV10-2 to TRBJ2-3; the D is unclear. CDR3 length: 14 residues. V was pared by 3 bases and J by 0 bases, with 7 bases between. Germline V lookup: CDR1 WSHSY, CDR2 SAAADI. In DNA, the CDR3 is TGCGCCAGCAGTGAAGGTGACAGCACAGATACGCAGTATTTT. Its protein product is CASSEGDSTDTQYF.

This clonotype came up a few times. The rearrangement links TRBV19 to TRBJ1-4; D not resolved. V lost 6 bases and J lost 10, with 18 bases in between. The CDR3 contains 14 residues. Germline lookup yields CDR1 LNHDA and CDR2 SQIVND (reference sequence). The CDR3 here is CASRISAVEGKLFF. The CDR3 DNA is TGTGCCAGTAGGATCTCGGCGGTGGAAGGAAAACTGTTTTTT.

This clonotype was recorded many times. The rearrangement joins TRBV20-1 to TRBJ1-4, with 7 bases matching TRBD1. The CDR3 has 16 amino acids. The germline V gene encodes CDR1 DFQATT and CDR2 SNEGSKA (reference sequence). V was pared by 1 base and J by 7 bases, with 12 bases of the junction left unmatched. The CDR3, as DNA: TGCAGTGCTAGAGGAGGGGGCAGTGGGACAAGTGAAAAACTGTTTTTT. It is translated as CSARGGGSGTSEKLFF.

The V gene is TRBV6-2 or TRBV6-3, the J gene TRBJ1-5, with TRBD1 matching over 7 bases. The germline CDR1 and CDR2 sequences are MNHEY and SVGEGT. V shed 2 bases, J shed 0 bases, and the junction held 7 bases outside the gene matches. The CDR3 totals 17 residues. The CDR3 DNA sequence: TGTGCCAGCAGTTACCGGACAGGAGGGTATAGCAATCAGCCCCAGCATTTT. Protein sequence: CASSYRTGGYSNQPQHF.